This record concerns one T cell receptor (beta chain) sequence. There is no known antigen for this receptor. No clone much larger than this one lies a single base away; base qualities are absent. The CDR3 sequence holds 16 residues, the cysteine and phenylalanine included. The CDR3 DNA has 48 bases and is translated from base 1. For CDR1 and CDR2, the germline V gene lists MGHDK and SYGVNS. V and J are trimmed by 1 base and 4 bases, and the gene matches miss 8 bases of the junction. Library prep was done by the immunoSEQ multiplex PCR assay. Sourced from immuneACCESS, this table was stored by TCRdb with only in-frame sequences that have V and J called. A share of the clones is absent; for the studies checked, an unresolved V gene accounts for under half, and the remainder has no known explanation. This sample is represented by some 78,000 clones; roughly 93% of them were singletons. Approximately 0.45% of the sample is in the top ten clones.

This sample is part of a study of technical replicates of blood from several donors (dated by TCRdb to the late 2010s). The receptor comes from a human donor in good health. The specimen sequenced was T cells isolated from PBMCs. In this chain, TRBV25-1 is recombined with TRBJ2-3; 7 bases in the junction line up with TRBD1. The CDR3 region reads CASSEFGTATADTQYF. The nucleotides are TGTGCCAGCAGTGAATTTGGGACAGCCACTGCAGATACGCAGTATTTT. Extended through the reference TRBV25-1 and TRBJ2-3 proteins, this CDR3 yields the full variable domain: EADIYQTPRYLVIGTGKKITLECSQTMGHDKMYWYQQDPGMELHLIHYSYGVNSTEKGDLSSESTVSRIRTEHFPLTLESARPSHTSQYLCASSEFGTATADTQYFGPGTRLTVL.